This T cell receptor beta chain was retrieved from a study of shared clonotypes between healthy human individuals. General study findings and limits: What rarefaction showed was incomplete sorted-subset sequencing despite large depth. Of the naive CD4 clonotypes, 4% to 5% were shared across a handful of donors.

All of the donors resided in Nashville, Tennessee, and each was a Caucasian adult. The assay was immunoSEQ multiplex PCR, and TCRdb's table has in-frame clones only and misses some. The table has 2,500,000 or so clones, around nine tenths seen once. To note about this clone: Its antigen is currently unknown.

Germline-derived CDR1 and CDR2 are SGDLS and YYNGEE. The CDR3 loop spans 14 amino acids. Trimming took 1 base from V and 0 from J, leaving 8 bases between them. This chain links TRBV9 with TRBJ2-7; D perhaps matches TRBD2 (5 bases). Material: naive CD4+ T cells sorted from blood. Stated subset: CD45RA+ positively selected. The TCR originated in a man aged 18 to 29 in good health. The CDR3: CASSVRADSYEQYF. The CDR3 nucleotides are TGTGCCAGCAGCGTAAGAGCGGACTCCTACGAGCAGTACTTC.